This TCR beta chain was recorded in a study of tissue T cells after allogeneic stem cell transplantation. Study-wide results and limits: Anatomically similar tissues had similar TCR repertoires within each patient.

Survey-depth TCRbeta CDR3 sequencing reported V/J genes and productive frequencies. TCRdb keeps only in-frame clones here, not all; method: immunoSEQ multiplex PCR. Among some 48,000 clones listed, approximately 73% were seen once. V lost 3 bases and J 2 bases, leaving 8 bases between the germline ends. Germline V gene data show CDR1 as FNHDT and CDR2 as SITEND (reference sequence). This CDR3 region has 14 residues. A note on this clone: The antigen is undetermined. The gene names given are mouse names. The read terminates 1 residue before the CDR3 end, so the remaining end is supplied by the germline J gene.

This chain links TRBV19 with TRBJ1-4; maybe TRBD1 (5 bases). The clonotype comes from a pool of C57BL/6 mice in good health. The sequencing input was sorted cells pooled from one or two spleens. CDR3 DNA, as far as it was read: TGTGCCAGCAGTAGGAAGGGGTCCAACGAAAGATTATTT. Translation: CASSRKGSNERLF. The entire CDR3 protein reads CASSRKGSNERLFF.